This entry describes one TCR beta chain. The data were produced by immunoSEQ multiplex PCR, yet TCRdb's version contains in-frame clones alone and is incomplete. The profile shows under 50,000 clones, 85% to 95% of them singletons. The sample belongs to a study of cytomegalovirus exposure and HLA in healthy donors. This TCR derives from a woman under 30 in good health and CMV-seropositive. Sequencing was performed on PBMCs.

The CDR3 nucleotides are TGTGCCAGCAGCTTGTGGTCTGGACTAGATGGCACAGATACGCAGTATTTT. As protein: CASSLWSGLDGTDTQYF. The chain employs TRBV5-4 and TRBJ2-3, with 7 bases aligning to TRBD2. Losses at the gene ends were 1 base for V and 1 base for J; bases not matched to a gene: 9. The V gene's germline CDR1 is SGHNT and CDR2 YYREEE (reference sequence). The length of the CDR3 is 17 residues. Drawing the rest from reference TRBV5-4 and TRBJ2-3, the complete variable domain is ETGVTQSPTHLIKTRGQQVTLRCSSQSGHNTVSWYQQALGQGPQFIFQYYREEENGRGNFPPRFSGLQFPNYSSELNVNALELDDSALYLCASSLWSGLDGTDTQYFGPGTRLTVL.